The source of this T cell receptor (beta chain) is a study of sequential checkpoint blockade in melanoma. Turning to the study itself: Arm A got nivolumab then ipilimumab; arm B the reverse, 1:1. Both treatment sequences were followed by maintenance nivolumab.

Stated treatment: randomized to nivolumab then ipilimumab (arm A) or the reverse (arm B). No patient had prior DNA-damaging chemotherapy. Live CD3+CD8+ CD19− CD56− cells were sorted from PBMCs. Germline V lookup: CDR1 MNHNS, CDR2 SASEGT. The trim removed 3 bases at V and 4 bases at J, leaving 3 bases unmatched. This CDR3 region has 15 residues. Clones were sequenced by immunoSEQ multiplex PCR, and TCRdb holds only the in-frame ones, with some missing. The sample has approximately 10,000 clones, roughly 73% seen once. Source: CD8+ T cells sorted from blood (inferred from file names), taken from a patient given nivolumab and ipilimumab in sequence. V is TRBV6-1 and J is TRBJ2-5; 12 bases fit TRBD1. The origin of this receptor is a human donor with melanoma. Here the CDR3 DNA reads TGTGCCAGCAGTGATGGGACAGGGGGCGCAGAGACCCAGTACTTC. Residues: CASSDGTGGAETQYF.